Reported below is one T cell receptor beta chain. The data were obtained in a study of blood T cell repertoires in COVID-19. Per the germline V gene, CDR1 is KGHDR and CDR2 is SFDVKD. Deletions cut 0 bases from V and 4 bases from J, with 14 bases between. This CDR3 contains 16 residues. Produced via immunoSEQ multiplex PCR; TCRdb's table is partial and in-frame only. This table has approximately 250,000 clones, more than 70% appearing once. What was sequenced was PBMCs or T cells enriched from blood (not recorded which). The chain joins TRBV24-1 to TRBJ2-5, with D perhaps matching TRBD1 (7 bases). This receptor was taken from a woman aged 60 to 75 in a cohort exposed to, infected with or recovered from COVID-19 (not recorded which). For the CDR3, the DNA is TGTGCCACCAGTGATTTGGCGGGACAGAAAGGAGAGACCCAGTACTTC. It yields the protein CATSDLAGQKGETQYF.